This T cell receptor (beta chain) is from a study of cytomegalovirus exposure and HLA in healthy donors. Study-wide results and limits: Accounts indicate the classifier identified cytomegalovirus status with strong specificity and sensitivity. Most sequenced TCRs were rare (though some public TCRs occurred in many donors). The listing of roughly 160 TCR beta chains classed them as cytomegalovirus-associated.

The data were produced by immunoSEQ multiplex PCR, yet TCRdb's version contains in-frame clones alone and is incomplete. Found here are some 110,000 clones, more than 85% of them singletons; the top ten hold approximately 4.5%. CDR1 and CDR2 from the germline V gene are MGHRA and YSYEKL. J was trimmed by 15 bases and V by 1 base; bases with no gene match: 14. The CDR3 has 17 residues. Remarks on this clone: Its cognate antigen is unknown.

The receptor was derived from a man aged 18 to 30 in good health and CMV-seropositive. V usage is TRBV4-1 and J usage is TRBJ2-1; 14 bases fit TRBD2. The sequenced sample consisted of PBMCs. The CDR3: CASSQVPRLAGGPISFF. The CDR3, as DNA: TGCGCCAGCAGCCAAGTGCCCAGACTAGCGGGGGGGCCTATCTCGTTCTTC.